The rows below give T cell receptor beta chains drawn from one sample of a study of technical replicates of blood from a few donors. Repertoires were generated with immunoSEQ multiplex PCR, while TCRdb's copy carries only in-frame clones and drops some. The sample has approximately 75,000 clones; around 95% are singletons. Sequenced: T cells isolated from PBMCs. The source is a human donor in good health. Each CDR3 is given with its conserved first and last residue.

J gene: TRBJ2-1; V gene: TRBV2; CDR3 protein: CASVIYNEQFF
J gene: TRBJ1-5; V gene: TRBV19; CDR3 protein: CASQQGGQPQHF
J gene: TRBJ1-1; V gene: TRBV5-1; CDR3 protein: CASRLGQGSTEAFF
J gene: TRBJ2-3; V gene: TRBV9; CDR3 protein: CASSVSLPDTQYF
J gene: TRBJ1-4; V gene: TRBV4-1; CDR3 protein: CASSQVGGNEKLFF
J gene: TRBJ1-2; V gene: TRBV27; CDR3 protein: CASSRTRANYGYTF
J gene: TRBJ1-1; V gene: TRBV28; CDR3 protein: CASSLSLKSRKHTEAFF
J gene: TRBJ1-4; V gene: TRBV7-9; CDR3 protein: CASSVGGATNEKLFF
J gene: TRBJ1-2; V gene: TRBV7-9; CDR3 protein: CASSLAIGTGWGYTF
J gene: TRBJ2-7; V gene: TRBV6-5; CDR3 protein: CASSSWTSSYEQYF
J gene: TRBJ2-5; V gene: TRBV5-8; CDR3 protein: CASSFGLAGGPETQYF
J gene: TRBJ1-5; V gene: TRBV21-1; CDR3 protein: CASSKGARDNNQPQHF
J gene: TRBJ1-1; V gene: TRBV6-5; CDR3 protein: CASSGRVTEAFF
J gene: TRBJ2-1; V gene: TRBV2; CDR3 protein: CASSVTSYNEQFF
J gene: TRBJ1-4; V gene: TRBV30; CDR3 protein: CAWKNTGWATYKLFF
J gene: TRBJ2-7; V gene: TRBV19; CDR3 protein: CASSIAGLAYEQYF
J gene: TRBJ1-3; V gene: TRBV2; CDR3 protein: CASSGRVDRVLSRLGNTIYF
J gene: TRBJ1-5; V gene: TRBV2; CDR3 protein: CASSEARGSQPQHF
J gene: TRBJ2-7; V gene: TRBV6-5; CDR3 protein: CASKSGSFYEQYF
J gene: TRBJ1-3; V gene: TRBV2; CDR3 protein: CASSEAGGVGNTIYF
J gene: TRBJ1-1; V gene: TRBV19; CDR3 protein: CASSIVRGGNTEAFF
J gene: TRBJ1-5; V gene: TRBV7-9; CDR3 protein: CASSLVGTGGPGSNQPQHF
J gene: TRBJ2-1; V gene: TRBV9; CDR3 protein: CASSVEAINEQFF
J gene: TRBJ2-1; V gene: TRBV10-2; CDR3 protein: CASGLSSYNEQFF
J gene: TRBJ2-5; V gene: TRBV20-1; CDR3 protein: CRVQGGETQYF
J gene: TRBJ2-7; V gene: TRBV27; CDR3 protein: CASSIGREQYF
J gene: TRBJ2-1; V gene: TRBV19; CDR3 protein: CASSIGTGGFNEQFF
J gene: TRBJ1-2; V gene: TRBV28; CDR3 protein: CASSLTGGAQYGYTF
J gene: TRBJ1-3; V gene: TRBV5-1; CDR3 protein: CASSLTPVGGNTIYF
J gene: TRBJ1-2; V gene: TRBV2; CDR3 protein: CASTQGTIYGYTF
J gene: TRBJ2-3; V gene: TRBV28; CDR3 protein: CASSRPGQMIYDTQYF
J gene: TRBJ1-2; V gene: TRBV2; CDR3 protein: CASRDRAPYGYTF
J gene: TRBJ2-2; V gene: TRBV7-2; CDR3 protein: CASSAASGRTTGELFF
J gene: TRBJ2-1; V gene: TRBV27; CDR3 protein: CASSLSDGRYNEQFF
J gene: TRBJ1-1; V gene: TRBV4-3; CDR3 protein: CASSRSRLLNEAFF
J gene: TRBJ2-1; V gene: TRBV5-1; CDR3 protein: CASSSSGRPNYNEQFF
J gene: TRBJ1-2; V gene: TRBV5-4; CDR3 protein: CASSLGSGGYGYTF
J gene: TRBJ2-7; V gene: TRBV7-9; CDR3 protein: CASSLVSGGRADYEQYF
J gene: TRBJ2-7; V gene: TRBV9; CDR3 protein: CASSVGDSFSYEQYF
J gene: TRBJ2-1; V gene: TRBV18; CDR3 protein: CASSPQGLAGVNEQFF
J gene: TRBJ1-3; V gene: TRBV5-5; CDR3 protein: CASSLAWGSSGNTIYF
J gene: TRBJ1-5; V gene: TRBV6-5; CDR3 protein: CASSYRGPQPQHF
J gene: TRBJ2-3; V gene: TRBV30; CDR3 protein: CAWSVLAGEADTQYF
J gene: TRBJ2-5; V gene: TRBV30; CDR3 protein: CAWKTGTSGRAETQYF
J gene: TRBJ2-1; V gene: TRBV6-5; CDR3 protein: CASSYLSGEQFF
J gene: TRBJ1-5; V gene: TRBV6-4; CDR3 protein: CASSDRRTGNNQPQHF
J gene: TRBJ2-3; V gene: TRBV7-9; CDR3 protein: CASSLDRAIDTQYF
J gene: TRBJ2-6; V gene: TRBV19; CDR3 protein: CASSVTVSGANVLTF
J gene: TRBJ1-1; V gene: TRBV6-1; CDR3 protein: CASSARGMNTEAFF